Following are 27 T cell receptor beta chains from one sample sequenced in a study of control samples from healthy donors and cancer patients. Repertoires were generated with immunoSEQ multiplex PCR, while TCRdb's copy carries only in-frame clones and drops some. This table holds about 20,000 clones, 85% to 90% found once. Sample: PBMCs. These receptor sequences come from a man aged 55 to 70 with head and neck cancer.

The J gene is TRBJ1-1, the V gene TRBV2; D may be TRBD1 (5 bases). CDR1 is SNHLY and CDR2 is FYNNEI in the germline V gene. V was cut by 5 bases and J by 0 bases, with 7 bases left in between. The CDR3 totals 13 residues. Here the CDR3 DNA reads TGTGCCAGCAGTTCAGGGTTGAACACTGAAGCTTTCTTT. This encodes CASSSGLNTEAFF.

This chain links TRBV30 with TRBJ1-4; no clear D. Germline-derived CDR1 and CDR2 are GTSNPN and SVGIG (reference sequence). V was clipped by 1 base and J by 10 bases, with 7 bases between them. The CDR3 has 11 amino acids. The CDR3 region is CAWSGQGKLFF. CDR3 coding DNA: TGTGCCTGGAGTGGACAAGGAAAACTGTTTTTT.

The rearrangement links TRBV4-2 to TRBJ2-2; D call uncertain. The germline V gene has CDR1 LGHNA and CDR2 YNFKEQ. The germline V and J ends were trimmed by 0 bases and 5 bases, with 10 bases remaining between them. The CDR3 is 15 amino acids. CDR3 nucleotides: TGTGCCAGCAGCCAAGAGGCGCTTCAGACCGGGGAGCTGTTTTTT. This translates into CASSQEALQTGELFF.

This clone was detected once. CDR3 nucleotide sequence: TGTGCCAGCAGCCACTCGATTACAGGGGCCGAAAACATTCAGTACTTC. Encoded protein: CASSHSITGAENIQYF. The V call is TRBV3-1 (or the pseudogene TRBV3-2), the J call TRBJ2-4; 7 positions match TRBD1. Germline CDR1 and CDR2: LGHDT and YNNKEL (reference sequence). J was trimmed by 5 bases and V by 3 bases; bases with no gene match: 10. There are 16 residues in the CDR3.

CDR3 region: CASSPGTSQETQYF. As DNA, the CDR3 is TGTGCCAGCAGCCCCGGGACTAGTCAAGAGACCCAGTACTTC. This sequence joins TRBV11-2 and TRBJ2-5; 8 nucleotides match TRBD2. V was pared by 5 bases and J by 2 bases, with 4 bases of the junction left unmatched. The germline V gene has CDR1 SGHAT and CDR2 FQNNGV. This CDR3 contains 14 residues.

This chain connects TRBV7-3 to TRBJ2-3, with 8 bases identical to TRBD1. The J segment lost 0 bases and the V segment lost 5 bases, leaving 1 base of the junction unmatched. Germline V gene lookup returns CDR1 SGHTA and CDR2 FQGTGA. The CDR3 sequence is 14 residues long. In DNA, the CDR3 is TGTGCCAGCAGCCGGACAGGGAGCACAGATACGCAGTATTTT. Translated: CASSRTGSTDTQYF.

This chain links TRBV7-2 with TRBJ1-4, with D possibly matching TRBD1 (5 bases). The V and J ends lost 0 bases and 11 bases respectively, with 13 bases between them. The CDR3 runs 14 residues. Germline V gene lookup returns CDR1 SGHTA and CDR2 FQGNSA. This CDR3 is CASSLAFRGGKLFF. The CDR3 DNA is TGTGCCAGCAGCTTAGCGTTTCGGGGGGGGAAACTGTTTTTT.

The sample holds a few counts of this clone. The CDR3, as DNA: TGTGCCAGCTCACCAGGCCGGGGAGCCCGCTCTGAAGCTTTCTTT. Protein: CASSPGRGARSEAFF. The genes are TRBV18 and TRBJ1-1; no reliable D call. Germline V gives CDR1 KGHSH, CDR2 LQKENI. The CDR3 is 15 residues long. V lost 2 bases, J lost 6 bases, and 16 bases lay in between.

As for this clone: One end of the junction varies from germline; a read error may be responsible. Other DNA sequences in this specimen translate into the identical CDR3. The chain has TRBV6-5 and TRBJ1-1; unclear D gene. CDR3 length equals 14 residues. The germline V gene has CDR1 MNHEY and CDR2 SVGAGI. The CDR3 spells CASSSGWVNTEAFF. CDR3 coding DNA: TGTGCCAGCAGTTCCGGGTGGGTGAACACTGAGGCTTTCTTT.

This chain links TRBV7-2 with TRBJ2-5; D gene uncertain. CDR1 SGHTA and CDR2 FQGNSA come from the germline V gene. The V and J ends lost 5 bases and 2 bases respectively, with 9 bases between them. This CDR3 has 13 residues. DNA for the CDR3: TGTGCCAGCAGCGGGTCAGCTCAAGAGACCCAGTACTTC. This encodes CASSGSAQETQYF.

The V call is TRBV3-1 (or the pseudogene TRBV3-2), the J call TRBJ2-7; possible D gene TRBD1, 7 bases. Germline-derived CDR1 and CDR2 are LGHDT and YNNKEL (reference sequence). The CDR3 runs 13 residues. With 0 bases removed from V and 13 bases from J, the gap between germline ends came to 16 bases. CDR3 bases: TGTGCCAGCAGCCAAGAGGAGGGGGCGCGCCGATACTTC. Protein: CASSQEEGARRYF.

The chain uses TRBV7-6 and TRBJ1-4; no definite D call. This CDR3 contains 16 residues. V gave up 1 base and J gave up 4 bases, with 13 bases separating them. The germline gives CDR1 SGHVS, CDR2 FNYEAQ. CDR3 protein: CASSLGKPGFNEKLFF. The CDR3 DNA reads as TGTGCCAGCAGCTTAGGGAAACCAGGCTTTAATGAAAAACTGTTTTTT. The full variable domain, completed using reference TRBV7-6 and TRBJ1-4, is GAGVSQSPRYKVTKRGQDVALRCDPISGHVSLYWYRQALGQGPEFLTYFNYEAQQDKSGLPNDRFSAERPEGSISTLTIQRTEQRDSAMYRCASSLGKPGFNEKLFFGSGTQLSVL.

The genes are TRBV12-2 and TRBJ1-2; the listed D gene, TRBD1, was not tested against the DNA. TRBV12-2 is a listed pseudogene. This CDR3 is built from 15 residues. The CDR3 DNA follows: TGTGCAAGTCGCTTAGAGGGACAGGGTAACTATGGCTACACCTTC. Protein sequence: CASRLEGQGNYGYTF.

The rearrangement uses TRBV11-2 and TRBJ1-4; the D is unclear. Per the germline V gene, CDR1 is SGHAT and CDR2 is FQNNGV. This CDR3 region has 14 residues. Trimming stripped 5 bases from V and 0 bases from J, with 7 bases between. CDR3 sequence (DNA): TGTGCCAGCAGCCTCGAGGCAACTAATGAAAAACTGTTTTTT. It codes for CASSLEATNEKLFF.

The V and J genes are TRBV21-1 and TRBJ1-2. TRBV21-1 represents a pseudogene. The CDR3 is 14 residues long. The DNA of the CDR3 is TGTGCCAGCACCACATCCAACCGGATCAATGGCTACACCTTC. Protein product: CASTTSNRINGYTF.

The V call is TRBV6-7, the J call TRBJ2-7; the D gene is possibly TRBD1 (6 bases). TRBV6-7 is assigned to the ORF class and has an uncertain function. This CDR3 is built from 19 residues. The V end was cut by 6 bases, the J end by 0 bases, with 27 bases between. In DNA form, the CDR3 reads TGTGCCAGCAGAACCTACCCGGGACACATCGTTCTAGCCTCCTACGAGCAGTACTTC. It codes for CASRTYPGHIVLASYEQYF.

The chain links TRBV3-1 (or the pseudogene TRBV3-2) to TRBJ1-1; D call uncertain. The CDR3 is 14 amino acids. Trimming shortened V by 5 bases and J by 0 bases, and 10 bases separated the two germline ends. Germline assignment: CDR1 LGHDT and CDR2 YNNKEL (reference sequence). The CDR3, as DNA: TGTGCCAGCAGCACCCGTGCCATGAACACTGAAGCTTTCTTT. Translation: CASSTRAMNTEAFF.

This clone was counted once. The CDR3 region is CASSTGVTGELFF. The CDR3 nucleotides are TGTGCCAGCTCCACCGGGGTTACCGGGGAGCTGTTTTTT. This chain links TRBV7-2 with TRBJ2-2; D is possibly TRBD2 (5 bases). The CDR3 contains 13 residues. V was shortened by 8 bases and J by 5 bases, with 12 bases between the two germline ends. Germline V CDR1 and CDR2: SGHTA, FQGNSA.

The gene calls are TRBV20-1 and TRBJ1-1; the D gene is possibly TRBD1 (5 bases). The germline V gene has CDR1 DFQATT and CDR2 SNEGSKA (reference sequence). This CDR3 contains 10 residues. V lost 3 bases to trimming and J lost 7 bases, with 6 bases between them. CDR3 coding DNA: TGCAGTGCTAGGACAGATGAAGCTTTCTTT. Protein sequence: CSARTDEAFF.

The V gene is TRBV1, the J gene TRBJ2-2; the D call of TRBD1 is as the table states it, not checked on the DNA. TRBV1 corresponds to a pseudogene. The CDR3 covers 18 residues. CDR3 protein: CTSSQETSGQGCTGELFF. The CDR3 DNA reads TGCACCAGCAGCCAAGAAACGTCGGGACAGGGCTGCACCGGGGAGCTGTTTTTT.

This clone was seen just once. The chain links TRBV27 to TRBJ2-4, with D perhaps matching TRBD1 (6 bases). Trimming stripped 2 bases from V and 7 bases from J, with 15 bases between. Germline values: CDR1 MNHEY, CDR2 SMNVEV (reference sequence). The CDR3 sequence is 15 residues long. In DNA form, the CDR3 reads TGTGCCAGCAGTTTAAAGCAGGGGCCCTTGAACATTCAGTACTTC. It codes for CASSLKQGPLNIQYF.

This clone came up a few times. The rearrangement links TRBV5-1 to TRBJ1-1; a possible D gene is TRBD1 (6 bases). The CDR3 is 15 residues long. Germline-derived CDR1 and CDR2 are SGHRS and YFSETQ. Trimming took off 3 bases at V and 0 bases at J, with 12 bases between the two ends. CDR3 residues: CASSWQGLMNTEAFF. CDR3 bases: TGCGCCAGCAGCTGGCAGGGGCTAATGAACACTGAAGCTTTCTTT.

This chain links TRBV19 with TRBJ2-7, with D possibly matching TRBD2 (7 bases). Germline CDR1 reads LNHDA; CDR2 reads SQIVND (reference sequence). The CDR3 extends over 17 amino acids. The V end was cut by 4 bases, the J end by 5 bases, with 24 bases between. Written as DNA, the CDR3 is TGTGCCAGTAGTACGTACATACAGGGAGGGGACCTCAACGAGCAGTACTTC. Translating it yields CASSTYIQGGDLNEQYF.

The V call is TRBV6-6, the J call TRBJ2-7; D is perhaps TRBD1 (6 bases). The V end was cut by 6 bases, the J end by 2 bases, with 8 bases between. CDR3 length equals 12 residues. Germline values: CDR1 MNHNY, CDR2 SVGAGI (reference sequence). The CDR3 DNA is TGTGCCAGCAGGTGGGACACCTACGAGCAGTACTTC. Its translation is CASRWDTYEQYF.

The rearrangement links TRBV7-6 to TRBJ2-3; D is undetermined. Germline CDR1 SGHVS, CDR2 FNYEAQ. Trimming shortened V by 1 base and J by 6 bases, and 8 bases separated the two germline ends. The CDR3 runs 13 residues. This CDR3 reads CASSLGAQDTQYF. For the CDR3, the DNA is TGTGCCAGCAGCTTAGGGGCACAGGATACGCAGTATTTT.

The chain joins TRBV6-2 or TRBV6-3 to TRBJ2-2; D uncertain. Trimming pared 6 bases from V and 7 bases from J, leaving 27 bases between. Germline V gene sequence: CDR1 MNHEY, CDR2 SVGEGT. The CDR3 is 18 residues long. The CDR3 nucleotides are TGTGCCAGCAGCAAAACCCCCCCTCGAGTGGGGAAGGACGGGGAGCTGTTTTTT. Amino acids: CASSKTPPRVGKDGELFF.

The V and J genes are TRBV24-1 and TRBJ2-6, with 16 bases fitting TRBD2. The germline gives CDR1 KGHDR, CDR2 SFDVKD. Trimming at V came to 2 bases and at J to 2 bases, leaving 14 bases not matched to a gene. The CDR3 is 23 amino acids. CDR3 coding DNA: TGTGCCACCAGTGATTCACCGGGACTAGCGGGGGGGCAAGTGAAGCCTGGGGCCAACGTCCTGACTTTC. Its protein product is CATSDSPGLAGGQVKPGANVLTF.